These 14 T cell receptor beta chains were all obtained from the same sample, sequenced in a study of cytomegalovirus exposure and HLA in healthy donors. Sequenced by immunoSEQ multiplex PCR; TCRdb stores in-frame clones only, minus some. Here the sample spans about 200,000 clones, more than 75% being singletons. Sequencing was done on a sample of PBMCs. Receptor source: a woman between 18 and 30 years old in good health and CMV-seropositive.

The J gene is TRBJ2-1, the V gene TRBV6-1, with a possible D match to TRBD1 (6 bases). The CDR3 has 16 residues. Germline V CDR1 and CDR2: MNHNS, SASEGT. The V end lost 3 bases, the J end lost 8 bases, and 20 bases lay between the germline ends. CDR3 sequence: CASSDPRDMGLDEQFF. In nucleotides, the CDR3 is TGTGCCAGCAGTGACCCGAGGGACATGGGGCTCGATGAGCAGTTCTTC.

The chain is built from TRBV10-3 and TRBJ1-5; D possibly corresponds to TRBD1 (6 bases). Trimming took 4 bases from V and 6 from J, leaving 13 bases between them. CDR3 length: 14 amino acids. Germline V gene lookup returns CDR1 ENHRY and CDR2 SYGVKD. CDR3 nucleotide sequence: TGTGCCATCAGTGTAAACAGGGTAGGTCAGCCCCAGCATTTT. Amino acids: CAISVNRVGQPQHF.

The J gene is TRBJ2-1, the V gene TRBV2, with TRBD2 matching over 9 bases. The CDR3 consists of 15 residues. Germline V gene data show CDR1 as SNHLY and CDR2 as FYNNEI. Trimming at V came to 7 bases and at J to 3 bases, leaving 7 bases not matched to a gene. CDR3 bases: TGTGCCAGCACTTTAGGGACTAGCTTCTACAATGAGCAGTTCTTC. This encodes CASTLGTSFYNEQFF.

The chain uses TRBV27 and TRBJ2-7; D is unclear. The CDR3 runs 12 residues. V was clipped by 3 bases and J by 5 bases, with 8 bases between them. CDR1 is MNHEY and CDR2 is SMNVEV in the germline V gene (reference sequence). This CDR3 is CASSLGSHEQYF. The CDR3 nucleotides are TGTGCCAGCAGTTTGGGCTCGCACGAGCAGTACTTC.

The chain uses TRBV5-4 and TRBJ2-1, with TRBD2 identical over 8 bases. V gave up 4 bases and J gave up 4 bases; unmatched junction bases: 7. The CDR3 is 15 amino acids. Germline assignment: CDR1 SGHNT and CDR2 YYREEE (reference sequence). CDR3 coding DNA: TGTGCCAGCAGCCCGGACGGGACTAGGTACAATGAGCAGTTCTTC. This codes for CASSPDGTRYNEQFF. Complete variable domain (other parts from reference TRBV5-4 and TRBJ2-1): ETGVTQSPTHLIKTRGQQVTLRCSSQSGHNTVSWYQQALGQGPQFIFQYYREEENGRGNFPPRFSGLQFPNYSSELNVNALELDDSALYLCASSPDGTRYNEQFFGPGTRLTVL.

The V call is TRBV6-5, the J call TRBJ2-5; 8 bases map to TRBD1. CDR3 length equals 14 residues. The V gene's germline CDR1 is MNHEY and CDR2 SVGAGI. V shed 6 bases and J 2 bases; nucleotides not matched to a gene: 5. In DNA form, the CDR3 reads TGTGCCAGCAGCCAGACAGGGGAACAAGAGACCCAGTACTTC. Its translation is CASSQTGEQETQYF.

The chain links TRBV30 to TRBJ2-7; 8 bases agree with TRBD2. Per germline, CDR1 GTSNPN and CDR2 SVGIG (reference sequence). The V and J ends lost 5 bases and 0 bases, in that order; junction bases with no gene match: 6. CDR3 length: 14 residues. CDR3 loop: CAWGTSGNSYEQYF. The CDR3 DNA reads as TGTGCCTGGGGTACTAGCGGTAACTCCTACGAGCAGTACTTC.

Comments on this clone: Other DNA sequences in this sample translate to the same CDR3. V usage is TRBV19 and J usage is TRBJ2-7; 7 nucleotides align to TRBD1. Germline V gene lookup returns CDR1 LNHDA and CDR2 SQIVND (reference sequence). CDR3 length equals 13 residues. J was trimmed by 2 bases and V by 6 bases; bases with no gene match: 4. The CDR3 region has the DNA TGTGCCAGTAGCCCCGGACAGGCCTACGAGCAGTACTTC. As protein: CASSPGQAYEQYF.

The chain couples TRBV27 to TRBJ2-5, with 8 bases lining up with TRBD1. CDR1 is MNHEY, CDR2 SMNVEV, per germline (reference sequence). V lost 6 bases to trimming and J lost 5 bases; unmatched junction nucleotides: 14. There are 16 residues in the CDR3. The CDR3 reads CASSTRTGRYGETQYF. CDR3 bases: TGTGCCAGCAGCACCCGGACAGGGCGGTATGGGGAGACCCAGTACTTC.

The V gene is TRBV2, the J gene TRBJ2-6, with D tentatively TRBD2 (6 bases). There are 15 residues in the CDR3. V dropped 3 bases and J dropped 7 bases, with 13 bases sitting between them. Germline CDR1 reads SNHLY; CDR2 reads FYNNEI. CDR3 sequence reads: CASSEGRAGANVLTF. The DNA of the CDR3 is TGTGCCAGCAGTGAGGGAAGGGCGGGAGCCAACGTCCTGACTTTC. The complete variable domain, with remaining parts taken from reference TRBV2 and TRBJ2-6, reads EPEVTQTPSHQVTQMGQEVILRCVPISNHLYFYWYRQILGQKVEFLVSFYNNEISEKSEIFDDQFSVERPDGSNFTLKIRSTKLEDSAMYFCASSEGRAGANVLTFGAGSRLTVL.

This clone was observed a handful of times. The rearrangement uses TRBV28 and TRBJ1-2; D gene uncertain. The CDR3 runs 14 residues. V lost 3 bases to trimming and J lost 3 bases, with 11 bases between them. CDR1 and CDR2 (germline): MDHEN, SYDVKM. CDR3 sequence reads: CASSFGSSDYGYTF. In nucleotides, the CDR3 is TGTGCCAGCAGTTTTGGGAGTTCGGACTATGGCTACACCTTC.

The J gene is TRBJ1-4, the V gene TRBV6-1; D remains unclear. V shed 5 bases and J shed 8 bases, with 18 bases lying between them. This CDR3 spans 15 amino acids. The V gene's germline CDR1 is MNHNS and CDR2 SASEGT. In DNA, the CDR3 is TGTGCCAGCAGTAAGTCCCTCGCCCTTCGGGAAAAACTGTTTTTT. Amino acid sequence: CASSKSLALREKLFF.

The genes are TRBV5-1 and TRBJ1-1; D gene uncertain. The V gene lost 7 bases and the J gene lost 3 bases, with 13 bases spanning the gap. Germline CDR1 reads SGHRS; CDR2 reads YFSETQ. The CDR3 runs 13 residues. The CDR3 coding sequence is TGCGCCAGCGTGCCGCCGGGAGACACTGAAGCTTTCTTT. Encoded protein: CASVPPGDTEAFF.

The CDR3 is CASSFAGYQETQYF. The CDR3 DNA follows: TGCGCCAGCAGCTTCGCAGGGTACCAAGAGACCCAGTACTTC. V gene TRBV5-1 combines with J gene TRBJ2-5, with D possibly being TRBD1 (5 bases). V was shortened by 2 bases and J by 0 bases, with 8 bases between the two germline ends. Per the germline V gene, CDR1 is SGHRS and CDR2 is YFSETQ. The CDR3 runs to 14 residues.